This TCR beta chain is from a study of blood T cell repertoires in COVID-19. Per the study methods: Quantification of nucleated cells was approximated via reference gene primer amplification. Some clones are missing from TCRdb's copy, which holds only in-frame ones; the method was immunoSEQ multiplex PCR. That table supplies the V and J calls and clone size; D and trimming were determined from the DNA. The sample carries 62,000 or so clones, 80% to 90% recorded once. This clone showed up just once. Sequences were obtained from peripheral blood. The TCR was taken from a man in his fifties with acute or convalescent COVID-19.

CDR3 bases: TGTGCCAGCAGTTTCGGGTTCAGCTCCTACAATGAGCAGTTCTTC. Translated, it gives CASSFGFSSYNEQFF. V usage is TRBV28 and J usage is TRBJ2-1; D uncertain. Germline-derived CDR1 and CDR2 are MDHEN and SYDVKM. The length of the CDR3 is 15 residues. Trimming shortened V by 3 bases and J by 0 bases, and 9 bases separated the two germline ends.